Listed here is a single T cell receptor beta chain. There are a few counts of this clonotype. Which antigen it targets is not known. Base qualities are not provided; no much larger clone lies one nucleotide away. This sample is drawn from a study of blood T cells in healthy people across ages (dated by TCRdb to the mid-2010s). The study in broad terms: In model experiments, template switching captured about one uniquely barcoded TCR beta cDNA molecule for every two T cells. The study measured age-related changes in TCR beta repertoire diversity using deep sequencing normalized with unique cDNA molecular identifiers. Four age groups were formed from the donors: young (average about 15 years), middle-aged (just under 40), aged (around 62) and long-lived (around 80). To avoid experimental bias, donors of different ages were distributed randomly across sequencing lanes. For two donors (one aged 18 to 29 and one aged 80 or older), the study analyzed two additional independent replicas of 1 million unique cDNA reads from the same blood draw.

Donors were a few dozen systemically healthy Caucasian individuals from Russia aged 6 to 90 years. About 10 milliliters of peripheral blood were collected from each donor into EDTA-treated Vacutainer tubes. Ficoll-Paque density-gradient centrifugation was used to isolate PBMCs, with at least 7 million obtained per sample. Trizol reagent was used to extract total RNA from PBMCs, with at least 5.5 micrograms per sample. For every donor, flow cytometry on a PBMC aliquot measured the percentage of naive CD45RAhigh/CD27high T cells. What the study reported, not specific to this receptor: Estimates of total diversity from one million sequenced T cells were regarded as lower bounds and underestimates. Compared with the aged group, the long-lived group had more naive CD4+ T cells, fewer expanded clones and increased TCR diversity, suggesting age selection. Because profiling used bulk unsorted PBMCs, naive and antigen-experienced compartments could not be compared conclusively. The CMV infection status of donors was not known, potentially confounding age-related changes in expanded clonotypes. As age increased, observed TCR beta diversity per million T cells dropped in a roughly linear way, and a significant reduction was already evident by age about 40. A strong correlation was found between observed TCR beta diversity and the percentage of naive T cells measured by flow cytometry.

Receptors were amplified or captured by 5' RACE. The run used an Illumina HiSeq 2500. A second roughly 6 to 12 cycle PCR used a sample-barcoded 5' primer and a J-beta primer mix. Each TCR beta cDNA molecule received a unique molecular identifier from a template-switch 5' adaptor carrying 12 random nucleotides. Each sample yielded at least 2.5 million CDR3-containing paired-end reads. First-strand cDNA synthesis was performed from all RNA using the Mint cDNA synthesis kit, with priming by a TRBC-specific oligonucleotide. All cDNA was treated with uracil-DNA glycosylase and then went through a first 18-cycle PCR with the universal primers M1SS and BC2_uni_R. As for how the authors treated the data: Each sample was normalized by randomly selecting 1 million high-quality reads, each carrying a distinct molecular identifier. Instead of being binned into consensus sequences, reads that shared molecular identifiers were thrown out. MiTCR, with a Q25 quality threshold and the strictest error-elimination algorithm, was used for CDR3 identification, clonotype clustering and error correction. A nonparametric unseen species model with Euler transformation was used to estimate lower-bound total TCR beta diversity. The raw public reads went through TCRdb reprocessing: fastp at Q25, MiXCR clone calling, in-frame beta chains kept. Rows are unified per CDR3 protein, each entry keeping the most common DNA and genes. The V and J calls were not made by the authors but by TCRdb's processing. This sample lists around 940,000 distinct CDR3 sequences; just over 50% were detected once. In total, the top ten clones hold about a fifth of the sample.

The TCR sequence derives from a woman in her sixties in good health. The sample comprised blood.

CDR3 sequence: CASSTSPGTGDGYTF. The base sequence is TGTGCCAGCAGCACTTCTCCCGGGACAGGGGATGGCTACACCTTC. The rearrangement joined TRBV12-3 or TRBV12-4 to TRBJ1-2, with TRBD1 matching 10 junction bases. Trimming takes 6 bases off V and 6 bases off J; junction bases not matched to a gene: 10. The CDR3 has 15 amino acids, counting the end cysteine and phenylalanine. Of all the DNA, just the CDR3 is kept, 45 bases in frame from base 1.